This T cell receptor (beta chain) is from a study of cytomegalovirus exposure and HLA in healthy donors. It was with 60 Vbeta and 13 Jbeta primers that the PCR ran. Here immunoSEQ multiplex PCR was the method, and the copy in TCRdb shows in-frame clones only, minus some. This table has roughly 84,000 clones, over 70% appearing once. This clone was counted a single time. Its antigen is unknown. Findings and caveats of the study: For most subjects, TCR beta sequences were reported to predict HLA-A and HLA-B alleles with accuracy.

Unrecorded immune exposure was likely among donors, who were nominally healthy when sampled. Material for sequencing was PBMCs. This receptor was taken from a male donor in good health and CMV-seropositive.

CDR3 sequence: CASSYKTGELFF. The CDR3 DNA reads TGTGCCAGCAGCTATAAAACCGGGGAGCTGTTTTTT. The rearrangement joins TRBV7-3 to TRBJ2-2; D uncertain. Germline CDR1 and CDR2: SGHTA and FQGTGA. This CDR3 comprises 12 residues. V was clipped by 4 bases and J by 5 bases, with 5 bases between them. The full variable domain, completed using reference TRBV7-3 and TRBJ2-2, is GAGVSQTPSNKVTEKGKYVELRCDPISGHTALYWYRQSLGQGPEFLIYFQGTGAADDSGLPNDRFFAVRPEGSVSTLKIQRTERGDSAVYLCASSYKTGELFFGEGSRLTVL.